A selection of T cell receptor beta chains follows, all from one sample in a study of human T cells and chemical hapten exposure. TCRdb reprocessed the RACE reads with MiXCR, giving one entry per CDR3 protein. The sample lists approximately 96,000 distinct CDR3 sequences; about 9.3% were seen once. Source: whole blood, taken in connection with sensitization to the hapten diphenylcyclopropenone (DPC). All receptors come from a woman between 35 and 50 years old with alopecia areata. Some clones in this sample may be carry-over from other donors' samples. CDR3s include the opening cysteine and the closing phenylalanine or tryptophan. The D gene is left open where the match is weak. Size tells how often a clone was seen (once, few, many) or the class of an expanded clone, and some rows leave it out.

CSASNVLAGDSNEQYF TGCAGTGCTTCTAACGTACTAGCGGGAGACTCTAACGAGCAGTACTTC TRBJ2-7 TRBD2 medium-sized TRBV20-1
CASSFRFVAYEQYF TGTGCCAGCAGTTTCAGGTTCGTAGCCTACGAGCAGTACTTC TRBJ2-7 NA many TRBV6-2/TRBV6-3
CASSLTGNLRSYNEQFF TGTGCCAGCAGCTTGACCGGGAATCTTAGGTCCTACAATGAGCAGTTCTTC TRBJ2-1 NA many TRBV7-9
CASSSSSQPQHF TGTGCCAGCAGTTCCTCGAGTCAGCCCCAGCATTTT TRBJ1-5 NA NA TRBV28
CASSLLGGTLFF TGTGCCAGCAGTTTATTAGGGGGTACCCTGTTTTTT TRBJ2-2 NA NA TRBV28
CASRGLAGGPEYF TGTGCCAGCAGAGGACTAGCGGGAGGGCCAGAGTACTTC TRBJ2-4 TRBD2 few TRBV28
CASTSGRETQYF TGTGCCAGCACCTCCGGTAGGGAGACCCAGTACTTC TRBJ2-5 NA once TRBV28
CASSKGREHYNSPLHF TGTGCCAGCAGCAAAGGTCGAGAGCATTATAATTCACCCCTCCACTTT TRBJ1-6 NA NA TRBV21-1
CASSGGRVLDNSPLHF TGTGCCAGCAGCGGCGGCAGGGTACTTGATAATTCACCCCTCCACTTT TRBJ1-6 NA NA TRBV5-4
CASSQKLAGPYEQYF TGTGCCAGTAGTCAGAAACTAGCGGGACCCTACGAGCAGTACTTC TRBJ2-7 TRBD2 many TRBV19
CASSNERPRGKETQYF TGTGCCAGCAGCAACGAGCGACCTAGGGGCAAAGAGACCCAGTACTTC TRBJ2-5 NA few TRBV21-1
CASSFSGTGGFYEQYF TGTGCCAGCAGTTTCTCCGGGACAGGGGGCTTCTACGAGCAGTACTTC TRBJ2-7 TRBD1 many TRBV27
CASSSDVSYEQYF TGTGCCAGCAGCTCGGACGTATCCTACGAGCAGTACTTC TRBJ2-7 NA NA TRBV5-6
CASSYSSGTRHNEQFF TGTGCCAGCAGTTACTCATCCGGGACTAGGCACAATGAGCAGTTCTTC TRBJ2-1 TRBD2 NA TRBV6-2/TRBV6-3
CASSAQGSTDTQYF TGTGCCAGCAGTGCACAGGGGAGCACAGATACGCAGTATTTT TRBJ2-3 TRBD1 NA TRBV6-5
CASTPDSSYNEQFF TGTGCCAGTACCCCGGACAGCTCCTACAATGAGCAGTTCTTC TRBJ2-1 NA NA TRBV19
CASITGGRSYEQYF TGTGCCAGCATTACGGGGGGCCGCTCCTACGAGCAGTACTTC TRBJ2-7 NA NA TRBV28
CASSAPGWAAGAQETQYF TGTGCCAGCAGCGCCCCAGGCTGGGCGGCTGGGGCCCAAGAGACCCAGTACTTC TRBJ2-5 NA NA TRBV9
CAISESTAYEQYF TGTGCCATCAGTGAGTCGACGGCCTACGAGCAGTACTTC TRBJ2-7 NA many TRBV10-3
CSAQTGGPNTEAFF TGCAGTGCTCAGACAGGGGGCCCGAACACTGAAGCTTTCTTT TRBJ1-1 TRBD1 many TRBV20-1
CASTQWGQSTDTQYF TGTGCCAGCACCCAATGGGGACAGTCCACAGATACGCAGTATTTT TRBJ2-3 TRBD1 NA TRBV27
CSANPGLAIHEQFF TGCAGTGCTAATCCGGGACTAGCGATCCATGAGCAGTTCTTC TRBJ2-1 TRBD2 NA TRBV20-1
CSARAKTSGRLMDTQYF TGCAGTGCTAGGGCCAAGACTAGCGGGAGATTGATGGATACGCAGTATTTT TRBJ2-3 TRBD2 many TRBV20-1
CASSATGGGSSYEQYF TGTGCCAGCAGCGCTACCGGGGGGGGCAGTTCCTACGAGCAGTACTTC TRBJ2-7 TRBD2 few TRBV5-4
CASSSVGEGSPLHF TGTGCCAGCAGCTCAGTGGGGGAAGGGTCACCCCTCCACTTT TRBJ1-6 NA many TRBV7-2
CASSLTGGGTGELFF TGTGCCAGCAGTTTGACAGGGGGTGGCACCGGGGAGCTGTTTTTT TRBJ2-2 TRBD1 many TRBV28
CASSMDSSYTGELFF TGTGCCAGTAGTATGGACAGCTCCTACACCGGGGAGCTGTTTTTT TRBJ2-2 NA NA TRBV19
CASTPGHGEQYF TGTGCCAGCACCCCAGGGCATGGCGAGCAGTACTTC TRBJ2-7 NA few TRBV14
CASSLSGRDSSTQYF TGTGCCAGCAGTCTAAGCGGGAGGGACTCGTCGACGCAGTATTTT TRBJ2-3 TRBD2 few TRBV12-3/TRBV12-4
CASSPPWGDNSPLHF TGTGCCAGCTCACCACCTTGGGGGGATAATTCACCCCTCCACTTT TRBJ1-6 NA many TRBV18
CASSSSGGPYEQYF NA TRBJ2-7 NA many TRBV12-3/TRBV12-4
CASSSHRGRGNTEAFF TGTGCCAGCAGTTCTCACAGGGGGCGAGGGAACACTGAAGCTTTCTTT TRBJ1-1 TRBD1 many TRBV27
CASSLDSNYEQYF TGTGCCAGCAGTTTAGACAGCAACTACGAGCAGTACTTC TRBJ2-7 NA NA TRBV28
CASSLEATAAGNTIYF TGTGCCAGCAGCTTAGAAGCAACAGCTGCTGGAAACACCATATATTTT TRBJ1-3 NA NA TRBV7-9
CSVRATPNTEAFF TGCAGCGTCCGGGCAACACCGAACACTGAAGCTTTCTTT TRBJ1-1 NA NA TRBV29-1
CASRTSADTQYF TGTGCCAGCAGGACTAGCGCAGATACGCAGTATTTT TRBJ2-3 TRBD2 few TRBV27
CASSDSSGFYYEQYF TGTGCCAGCAGTGACTCGAGCGGGTTTTACTACGAGCAGTACTTC TRBJ2-7 NA few TRBV6-4
CASSSGTGGFETQYF TGTGCCAGCAGCTCAGGGACAGGGGGCTTTGAGACCCAGTACTTC TRBJ2-5 TRBD1 many TRBV7-2
CASSRTGSGYGYTF TGTGCCAGCAGTCGCACAGGGTCGGGGTATGGCTACACCTTC TRBJ1-2 NA NA TRBV28
CSAPTSGSTYEQYF TGCAGTGCGCCGACTAGCGGGTCTACCTACGAGCAGTACTTC TRBJ2-7 TRBD2 NA TRBV20-1
CASSLAGTRTQYF TGTGCCAGCAGCTTAGCGGGGACTAGGACGCAGTATTTT TRBJ2-3 TRBD2 few TRBV7-2
CASSEGIGEQFF TGTGCCAGCAGCGAGGGGATTGGTGAGCAGTTCTTC TRBJ2-1 NA few TRBV7-3
CSVERNYEQYF TGCAGCGTTGAACGGAACTACGAGCAGTACTTC TRBJ2-7 NA NA TRBV29-1
CASSLRLAGTGELFF TGTGCCAGCAGCTTAAGACTAGCGGGCACCGGGGAGCTGTTTTTT TRBJ2-2 TRBD2 few TRBV7-2
CAIGEPGLALSGELFF TGTGCCATCGGAGAACCGGGACTAGCATTGTCCGGGGAGCTGTTTTTT TRBJ2-2 TRBD2 few TRBV10-3
CASSRTSALEQFF TGTGCCAGCAGCCGGACTAGCGCTCTTGAGCAGTTCTTC TRBJ2-1 TRBD2 few TRBV7-2
CASSLLWLGAFF TGTGCCAGCAGTTTACTATGGTTAGGGGCTTTCTTT TRBJ1-1 NA many TRBV28
CSVPQGREAFF TGCAGCGTCCCCCAGGGGCGGGAAGCTTTCTTT TRBJ1-1 NA many TRBV29-1
CSVEVPDSYEQYF TGCAGCGTTGAAGTCCCAGACAGTTACGAGCAGTACTTC TRBJ2-7 NA NA TRBV29-1
CASSPIRGNGNQPQHF TGTGCCAGCAGCCCGATCCGGGGGAATGGCAATCAGCCCCAGCATTTT TRBJ1-5 NA few TRBV5-5
CAWSVRRAGIEQYF TGTGCCTGGAGTGTCAGGAGGGCGGGTATCGAGCAGTACTTC TRBJ2-7 NA NA TRBV30
CASRIGRGMPQHF TGTGCCAGCCGCATCGGCCGGGGCATGCCCCAGCATTTT TRBJ1-5 NA NA TRBV28
CATSDVSGRINEQFF TGTGCCACCAGTGACGTTAGCGGGCGGATCAATGAGCAGTTCTTC TRBJ2-1 TRBD2 NA TRBV24-1
CASSQARLAGGYEQYF TGTGCCAGCAGCCAAGCGCGGCTAGCGGGAGGATACGAGCAGTACTTC TRBJ2-7 TRBD2 few TRBV3-1
CSAPRQGKGEKLFF TGCAGTGCGCCTCGACAGGGGAAGGGTGAAAAACTGTTTTTT TRBJ1-4 TRBD1 few TRBV20-1